The clone carrying this TCR beta chain came up a few times. This entry belongs to a study of blood T cell repertoires in COVID-19. Study-wide context: There were acute and convalescent COVID-19 samples, and they came from the United States, Italy and Spain. Sources were T cells, B-cell-depleted T cells, or PBMCs; the material itself was cDNA or gDNA.

The CDR3 is 17 residues long. V lost 3 bases, J lost 4 bases, and 6 bases stayed unmatched. The germline gives CDR1 DFQATT, CDR2 SNEGSKA (reference sequence). In the original processing: Reference gene primers were amplified, and this amplification served to estimate nucleated cell counts. Measured with immunoSEQ multiplex PCR; TCRdb has only the in-frame clones, and not every one. V, J and clone size were drawn from that table, and D and trimming were deduced from the DNA. The repertoire holds roughly 330,000 clones, 86% seen once, with about 1.7% in the top ten. The receptor was isolated from a woman aged 45 to 65 with acute or convalescent COVID-19. The chain is built from TRBV20-1 and TRBJ2-2; 15 nucleotides align to TRBD2. Sample: peripheral blood. CDR3 in amino acids: CSASGLAGGPGTGELFF. In DNA, the CDR3 is TGCAGTGCTAGTGGACTAGCGGGAGGGCCGGGCACCGGGGAGCTGTTTTTT.